By proportion, the clone carrying this TCR beta chain is medium-sized (0.01 to 0.1%). The sample comes from a study of CD8 T cells in ankylosing spondylitis. TCRdb reprocessed the 5' RACE reads via MiXCR and lists one record per CDR3 protein. The sample has roughly 130,000 distinct CDR3 sequences, about 7% seen once. This CDR3 is 16 amino acids long. Germline assignment: CDR1 DFQATT and CDR2 SNEGSKA (reference sequence). V was trimmed by 3 bases and J by 2 bases, leaving 17 bases between them. This clonotype was sampled from a male donor with ankylosing spondylitis or in good health (not recorded which). The chain couples TRBV20-1 to TRBJ2-1, with no clear D. The sample was blood, either unsorted or a sorted T cell fraction (not recorded which). CDR3 amino acids: CSASRFGSLTYNEQFF. DNA for the CDR3: TGCAGTGCTAGTAGGTTCGGTAGCCTCACCTACAATGAGCAGTTCTTC.